This T cell receptor (beta chain) came from a study of human CD8 memory T cell subsets. Broader study findings: Diversity in stem-like memory and precursor exhausted T cells was similarly high, unlike effector memory cells.

The CDR3 sequence is 14 residues long. Looked up from germline, CDR1 is SGHDT and CDR2 is YYEEEE. Frequency places this clonotype as medium-sized. What it binds is not known. It was UMI-labeled 5' RACE by which the TCR beta libraries were made. TCRdb reanalyzed the 5' RACE reads, giving one entry per CDR3 protein sequence and no DNA. The listing contains 10,000 to 12,000 distinct CDR3 sequences. The rearrangement joins TRBV5-6 to TRBJ2-7; TCRdb reports TRBD1, a call that lacks DNA to check it against. The sequence came from a human donor in good health. What was sequenced was CD8+ T cells from PBMCs. CDR3: CASSPPAYRGEQYF.